What follows are 27 T cell receptor beta chains derived from one specimen sequenced in a study of tumor and adjacent non-tumor tissue in lung cancer. The template was RNA from unsorted bulk tissue. Distant lung tissue was collected more than 3 cm away from the tumor edge. Three rounds of nested PCR, following a modified ARM-PCR protocol, produced the TCRbeta library. Using its own MiXCR run on the multiplex PCR reads, TCRdb lists one record per CDR3 protein. This table has fewer than 90,000 distinct CDR3 sequences, roughly three quarters appearing once. The sequenced material came from distant non-tumor lung tissue. The receptor set was obtained from a woman between 45 and 60 years old with non-small cell lung cancer.

This clonotype was detected only a few times. The chain joins TRBV27 to TRBJ1-5; TRBD1 might be the D (5 bases). The CDR3 is 14 residues long. Germline CDR1 and CDR2: MNHEY and SMNVEV (reference sequence). V lost 3 bases and J lost 7, with 13 bases in between. The CDR3 DNA sequence: TGTGCCAGCAGTTTCCAGGGCGGGGAGCAGCCCCAGCATTTT. Protein: CASSFQGGEQPQHF.

The count of this clonotype is one. A much larger clone differs by one base, so this may be a read error. The chain employs TRBV9 and TRBJ2-3; D is unclear. This CDR3 is 13 amino acids long. CDR1 is SGDLS, CDR2 YYNGEE, per germline. CDR3 DNA: TGTGCCAGCAGCGGTTGGGGTTCAGATAAGCAGTATTTT. This translates into CASSGWGSDKQYF.

As to this clonotype: Compared with germline, one end of the junction differs, possibly owing to a read error. V gene TRBV12-3 or TRBV12-4 combines with J gene TRBJ2-1; 8 nucleotides agree with TRBD1. This CDR3 has 14 amino acids. The chain's CDR3 is CASCGTGKYNERFF. The CDR3 DNA is TGTGCCAGCTGTGGGACAGGCAAATACAATGAGCGGTTCTTC.

About this clonotype: A much bigger clone sits one base away, suggesting this may be a read error. The gene calls are TRBV11-2 and TRBJ2-3, with a possible D match to TRBD2 (6 bases). CDR1 SGHAT and CDR2 FQNNGV come from the germline V gene. CDR3 length: 14 amino acids. CDR3 residues: CASSPRDFTDTQCF. The CDR3 nucleotides are TGTGCCAGCAGCCCGAGGGACTTCACAGATACGCAGTGTTTT.

This clonotype was seen only a few times. A much larger clonotype is one base distant, so this may be a read error. V usage is TRBV5-1 and J usage is TRBJ2-1, with D perhaps TRBD2 (6 bases). Trimming stripped 5 bases from V and 0 bases from J, with 9 bases between. The CDR3 extends over 14 amino acids. Germline V lookup: CDR1 SGHRS, CDR2 YFSETQ. CDR3 loop: CASRLANSYNEQFF. CDR3 in DNA: TGCGCCAGCAGGCTAGCGAACTCCTACAATGAGCAGTTCTTC.

About this clonotype: Given the absence of the conserved phenylalanine or tryptophan at the CDR3 end, a read error is likely. The CDR3 nucleotides read TGTGTCAGTTGGGACAGGGACAATGAGCAGTTCTTA. Translating gives CVSWDRDNEQFL. This rearrangement joins TRBV6-2 or TRBV6-3 to TRBJ2-1; 9 positions match TRBD1. The CDR3 is made up of 12 amino acids. From germline, CDR1 is MNHEY and CDR2 SVGEGT.

As for this clonotype: The CDR3 end shows no conserved phenylalanine or tryptophan, and so a read error is likely. The chain is built from TRBV12-3 or TRBV12-4 and TRBJ1-1; a weak D match, TRBD1 (5 bases). This CDR3 spans 13 amino acids. V lost 8 bases to trimming and J lost 1 base, with 11 bases between them. The CDR3 bases are TGTGCCAGCGGGGGGACCGGGAACACTGAAGCTTTCGTT. This sequence encodes CASGGTGNTEAFV.

A note on this clonotype: One end of the junction is discordant with germline, which a read error may explain. The V call is TRBV4-1, the J call TRBJ2-5; TRBD2 agrees at 10 bases. The CDR3 sequence is 14 residues long. Germline values: CDR1 MGHRA, CDR2 YSYEKL. The DNA for the CDR3 is TGCGCCAGCAGCCCTAGCGGGAGATATGAGACCCAGTATTTC. Translating gives CASSPSGRYETQYF.

This chain links TRBV30 with TRBJ2-7; a weak D match, TRBD2 (5 bases). CDR1 is GTSNPN and CDR2 is SVGIG in the germline V gene (reference sequence). This CDR3 region has 14 residues. V lost 5 bases, J lost 6 bases, and 20 bases lay in between. CDR3 sequence: CAWCTGGLFREQYF. For the CDR3, the DNA is TGTGCCTGGTGCACTGGCGGGCTGTTCCGCGAGCAGTACTTC.

Notes on this clonotype: It may be a read error: a sequence one base away is much more abundant. The CDR3 does not end in the conserved phenylalanine or tryptophan, so this is likely a read error. This chain joins TRBV20-1 and TRBJ2-5; D is ambiguous. Trimming removed 5 bases at V and 4 bases at J, with 14 bases between. CDR1 DFQATT and CDR2 SNEGSKA come from the germline V gene (reference sequence). CDR3 size: 13 residues. This CDR3 is CSALVPGGETQYL. The CDR3 DNA follows: TGCAGTGCTCTAGTCCCAGGTGGAGAGACCCAGTACTTA.

The count of this clonotype is one. The V call is TRBV5-1, the J call TRBJ2-1, with D perhaps TRBD1 or TRBD2 (5 bases each). CDR3 length: 15 amino acids. Trimming took off 4 bases at V and 9 bases at J, with 20 bases between the two ends. Looked up from germline, CDR1 is SGHRS and CDR2 is YFSETQ. The CDR3 here is CASSRGVTALGEQFF. DNA of the CDR3: TGCGCCAGCAGCCGGGGCGTGACGGCGTTGGGTGAGCAGTTCTTC.

The chain has TRBV7-9 and TRBJ2-2; 7 bases agree with TRBD1. V lost 2 bases, J lost 3 bases, and 9 bases stayed unmatched. The length of the CDR3 is 17 residues. CDR1 and CDR2 (germline): SEHNR, FQNEAQ (reference sequence). The CDR3 sequence: CASSLWSRDRDTGELFF. DNA for the CDR3: TGTGCCAGCAGCTTATGGTCCCGTGACAGGGACACCGGGGAGCTGTTTTTT. The full variable domain, completed using reference TRBV7-9 and TRBJ2-2, is DTGVSQNPRHKITKRGQNVTFRCDPISEHNRLYWYRQTLGQGPEFLTYFQNEAQLEKSRLLSDRFSAERPKGSFSTLEIQRTEQGDSAMYLCASSLWSRDRDTGELFFGEGSRLTVL.

Of note for this clonotype: A clone one base away is much larger, so this may be a read error. The V call is TRBV28, the J call TRBJ2-5, with D perhaps given as TRBD1 or TRBD2 (5 bases each). The CDR3 has 14 residues. Germline V gene sequence: CDR1 MDHEN, CDR2 SYDVKM. CDR3 protein: CATSPPTGQETQYF. CDR3 in DNA: TGTGCCACCAGTCCTCCCACGGGGCAGGAGACCCAGTACTTC.

This clonotype was counted only a few times. A read error may explain this, as a much larger clone is one base away. The rearrangement uses TRBV6-6 and TRBJ1-6; D remains ambiguous. CDR1 is MNHNY, CDR2 SVGAGI, per germline (reference sequence). The V gene lost 6 bases and the J gene lost 5 bases, with 11 bases spanning the gap. The CDR3 consists of 14 residues. The CDR3 nucleotides read TGTGCCAGCAGACCCGAGAGAGATAATTCACCCCTCCACTTT. This encodes CASRPERDNSPLHF.

Comment on this clonotype: The CDR3 does not close with the conserved phenylalanine or tryptophan, likely indicating a read error. V usage is TRBV4-1 and J usage is TRBJ2-7; 8 bases are a match to TRBD2. The CDR3 consists of 17 residues. With V trimmed by 2 bases and J by 3 bases, 12 bases remained unmatched. The germline V gene encodes CDR1 MGHRA and CDR2 YSYEKL. The CDR3 DNA reads as TGCGCCAGCAGCCAACAGACTAGCGTGAGTATTCTCTACGAGCAGTACTTA. Translating gives CASSQQTSVSILYEQYL.

As regards this clonotype: A clone one base away is much larger, so this may be a read error. The J gene is TRBJ2-3, the V gene TRBV5-1, with D maybe TRBD2 (6 bases). The CDR3 covers 13 residues. Germline values: CDR1 SGHRS, CDR2 YFSETQ. The CDR3: CAGSLGSRDTRYF. The CDR3 DNA is TGCGCCGGCAGCCTCGGGAGTCGAGATACGCGGTATTTT.

To note about this clonotype: An end of the junction differs from the germline gene, which may be a read error. The V call is TRBV20-1, the J call TRBJ2-1, with D possibly TRBD2 on 5 matching bases. CDR3 length: 16 residues. Germline V gene data show CDR1 as DFQATT and CDR2 as SNEGSKA (reference sequence). CDR3 nucleotide sequence: TGCAATGCTAGATGGACTTTAGTGGTAGTGAACAATGAGCAGTTCTTC. The encoded protein is CNARWTLVVVNNEQFF.

This clonotype has a count of ten or more. A much larger clonotype is one base distant, so this may be a read error. The chain recombines TRBV12-3 or TRBV12-4 with TRBJ2-2; D is uncertain. The CDR3 loop spans 14 amino acids. The V end was cut by 7 bases, the J end by 2 bases, with 11 bases between. The CDR3 region has the DNA TGTGCCAGCAAAAGAGACGGAAACACCGGGGAGCTGTTTTTT. Its protein product is CASKRDGNTGELFF.

This chain uses TRBV12-3 or TRBV12-4 with TRBJ2-7, with TRBD1 identical over 7 bases. The length of the CDR3 is 13 residues. The trim removed 7 bases at V and 4 bases at J, leaving 7 bases unmatched. The CDR3 bases are TGTGCCAGCACCCGGGACAGCCAATACGAGCAGTACTTC. This sequence encodes CASTRDSQYEQYF.

As to this clonotype: A much more abundant neighbour one base away suggests this may be a read error. Since the CDR3 does not end with the conserved phenylalanine or tryptophan, this likely comes from a read error. The genes are TRBV7-2 and TRBJ2-1; D is unresolved. The CDR3 is 13 residues long. The ends were cut back, 1 base at V and 4 bases at J, with 5 bases in the middle. Per the germline V gene, CDR1 is SGHTA and CDR2 is FQGNSA. CDR3 DNA: TGTGCCAGCAGCTTAGGCAGTTACAATGAGCAGTTCATC. This sequence encodes CASSLGSYNEQFI.

This clonotype was picked up one time. A read error may produce the germline difference seen at one junction end. The CDR3 here is CACGIANTRELFF. The CDR3 DNA is TGCGCCTGCGGGATAGCGAACACCAGGGAGCTGTTTTTT. The chain employs TRBV10-1 and TRBJ2-2, with a possible D match to TRBD2 (6 bases). The CDR3 length is 13 residues. Germline V lookup: CDR1 WNHNN, CDR2 SYGVQD (reference sequence).

Notes on this clonotype: One end of the junction fails to match germline, which may point to a read error. The chain combines TRBV5-6 with TRBJ2-7, with 9 bases aligning to TRBD1. Germline CDR1 reads SGHDT; CDR2 reads YYEEEE. This CDR3 comprises 18 residues. CDR3 protein: CVSSSSGTGTPASYEQYF. DNA of the CDR3: TGTGTCAGCAGCTCATCCGGGACAGGGACGCCAGCGTCCTACGAGCAATACTTC.

For this clonotype: One end of the junction is discordant with germline, which a read error may explain. The CDR3 DNA reads as TGCAACGTTGACGCCACTGGGCAGGGCCGTGAAAATCTGTTTTTT. Translating gives CNVDATGQGRENLFF. The V and J genes are TRBV29-1 and TRBJ1-4, with D perhaps matching TRBD1 (5 bases). Germline CDR1 is SQVTM and CDR2 is ANQGSEA. The CDR3 length is 15 residues. Full variable domain (remainder filled in from reference TRBV29-1 and TRBJ1-4): SAVISQKPSRDICQRGTSLTIQCQVDSQVTMMFWYRQQPGQSLTLIATANQGSEATYESGFVIDKFPISRPNLTFSTLTVSNMSPEDSSIYLCNVDATGQGRENLFFGSGTQLSVL.

The sample holds a few counts of this clonotype. The chain uses TRBV5-1 and TRBJ2-1; D is possibly TRBD2 (5 bases). There are 17 residues in the CDR3. The ends were cut back, 2 bases at V and 0 bases at J, with 15 bases in the middle. In germline, CDR1 is SGHRS, CDR2 YFSETQ. CDR3 bases: TGCGCCAGCAGCTTAGGTATTAGCGCTATCTCCTACAATGAGCAGTTCTTC. Translating gives CASSLGISAISYNEQFF. Combining the CDR3 with reference TRBV5-1 and TRBJ2-1 gives the whole variable domain KAGVTQTPRYLIKTRGQQVTLSCSPISGHRSVSWYQQTPGQGLQFLFEYFSETQRNKGNFPGRFSGRQFSNSRSEMNVSTLELGDSALYLCASSLGISAISYNEQFFGPGTRLTVL.

Points on this clonotype: Mismatch with germline at one junction end may stem from a read error. This chain links TRBV29-1 with TRBJ2-3, with TRBD2 identical over 8 bases. The CDR3 length is 14 residues. The V gene's germline CDR1 is SQVTM and CDR2 ANQGSEA. This CDR3 is CSVRLSGGADTLYF. In DNA, the CDR3 is TGCAGCGTTAGGCTATCCGGGGGGGCTGATACGCTGTATTTT.

Of note for this clonotype: A read error is possible here, since a much larger clone lies one base away. The gene calls are TRBV7-9 and TRBJ2-5; D may be TRBD1 (6 bases). Germline V gene data show CDR1 as SEHNR and CDR2 as FQNEAQ (reference sequence). This CDR3 comprises 14 residues. In DNA form, the CDR3 reads TGTGTCAGCAGCCCAATACAGGGTGCGGAGACCCAGTACTTC. Translation: CVSSPIQGAETQYF.

In regard to this clonotype: Germline is not matched at one junction end, which may reflect a read error. This chain joins TRBV10-1 and TRBJ2-7, with D uncertain. Looked up from germline, CDR1 is WNHNN and CDR2 is SYGVQD (reference sequence). This CDR3 is built from 13 residues. For the CDR3, the DNA is TGCGCCAGCAGTAAACCACACTCCTACGAGCAGTATTTC. Protein product: CASSKPHSYEQYF.